These 25 T cell receptor beta chains originate from one sample sequenced in a study of blood T cells in healthy people across ages. With a J-beta primer mix and a sample-barcoded 5' primer, a second PCR ran about 6 to 11 cycles. One entry per CDR3 protein, called by TCRdb with MiXCR from the 5' RACE reads. This sample carries approximately 730,000 distinct CDR3 sequences, roughly 47% of them seen once, and the ten largest clones take 20% to 25%. The sample comprised blood. The origin of the receptors is a woman aged 55-70 years in good health.

The V call is TRBV5-1, the J call TRBJ2-5, with TRBD2 identical over 9 bases. The CDR3 runs 16 residues. Trimming removed 0 bases from V and 11 bases from J; junction bases left unmatched: 14. The germline CDR1 and CDR2 sequences are SGHRS and YFSETQ. The CDR3 DNA follows: TGCGCCAGCAGCTTGGGGCTAGCGGGACCCCTGGGTGAGCAGTACTTC. Its protein product is CASSLGLAGPLGEQYF.

The gene calls are TRBV12-3 or TRBV12-4 and TRBJ2-2; TRBD1 matches 8 bases. J gave up 6 bases and V 6 bases, and 12 bases lay outside the gene matches. The CDR3 consists of 16 residues. The CDR3 sequence: CASSLKNLQGAGELFF. In DNA, the CDR3 is TGTGCCAGCAGCTTAAAGAACTTACAGGGGGCCGGGGAGCTGTTTTTT.

This clonotype was counted only a few times. This chain connects TRBV2 to TRBJ2-3; D may be TRBD1 (5 bases). Trimming removed 7 bases at V and 1 base at J, with 12 bases between. This CDR3 region has 14 residues. Germline V gives CDR1 SNHLY, CDR2 FYNNEI. CDR3 nucleotides: TGTGCCAGCAAAAAGGAGACAGGCACAGATACGCAGTATTTT. Protein sequence: CASKKETGTDTQYF.

CDR3 DNA: TGCAGCGTAGTTAGGGGGACAGGGACTGGCTACACCTTC. This sequence encodes CSVVRGTGTGYTF. This chain joins TRBV29-1 and TRBJ1-2; TRBD1 matches 9 bases. The CDR3 has 13 amino acids. Germline V CDR1 and CDR2: SQVTM, ANQGSEA. V lost 6 bases, J lost 7 bases, and 9 bases stayed unmatched. Looking up the rest from reference TRBV29-1 and TRBJ1-2 gives the full variable domain: SAVISQKPSRDICQRGTSLTIQCQVDSQVTMMFWYRQQPGQSLTLIATANQGSEATYESGFVIDKFPISRPNLTFSTLTVSNMSPEDSSIYLCSVVRGTGTGYTFGSGTRLTVV.

In DNA form, the CDR3 reads TGTGCCAGCCAAGTGAACCGGGCCCTGTCCTACGAGCAGTACTTC. This encodes CASQVNRALSYEQYF. The chain couples TRBV28 to TRBJ2-7; D unresolved. V lost 8 bases and J lost 1, with 18 bases in between. The CDR3 runs 15 residues. Germline V lookup: CDR1 MDHEN, CDR2 SYDVKM.

The chain recombines TRBV7-7 with TRBJ2-7; the D gene is possibly TRBD2 (5 bases). Trimming cost V 5 bases and J 6 bases, with 14 bases left between them. Looked up from germline, CDR1 is SSHAT and CDR2 is FNYEAQ (reference sequence). The length of the CDR3 is 13 residues. In DNA, the CDR3 is TGTGCCAGCAGCATTACGGAGGTCGGCGAGCAGTACTTC. It is translated as CASSITEVGEQYF.

J is TRBJ1-2 and V is TRBV18; 7 bases match TRBD1. The CDR3 extends over 13 amino acids. V lost 3 bases and J lost 5; bases outside the gene matches: 3. Germline-derived CDR1 and CDR2 are KGHSH and LQKENI. The CDR3 coding sequence is TGTGCCAGCTCACCCGACAGGGAGTATGGCTACACCTTC. It translates to CASSPDREYGYTF.

The V call is TRBV6-5, the J call TRBJ2-1, with D perhaps assigned TRBD1 or TRBD2 (5 bases each). V lost 6 bases, J lost 9 bases, and 21 bases lay in between. The CDR3 is 15 residues long. Germline V gene data show CDR1 as MNHEY and CDR2 as SVGAGI. The CDR3 reads CASSRQNHREGEQFF. The DNA for the CDR3 is TGTGCCAGCAGCCGACAGAACCATCGAGAGGGTGAGCAGTTCTTC.

This clonotype was counted only a few times. This chain joins TRBV10-3 and TRBJ1-5, with D hard to call. The V and J ends lost 3 bases and 5 bases respectively, with 8 bases between them. Germline CDR1 reads ENHRY; CDR2 reads SYGVKD. This CDR3 is 13 amino acids long. CDR3 loop: CAISDHLDQPQHF. CDR3 DNA sequence: TGTGCCATCAGTGACCACTTGGATCAGCCCCAGCATTTT.

This chain uses TRBV20-1 with TRBJ2-1; 7 bases fit TRBD2. The J segment lost 6 bases and the V segment lost 6 bases, leaving 14 bases of the junction unmatched. This CDR3 region has 15 residues. Looked up from germline, CDR1 is DFQATT and CDR2 is SNEGSKA (reference sequence). CDR3 DNA sequence: TGCAGTGCCCCTAGCTGGAGGGAGGGAGGCAATGAGCAGTTCTTC. Encoded protein: CSAPSWREGGNEQFF.

In its sample, this clonotype was seen a few times. This rearrangement joins TRBV29-1 to TRBJ2-4; unclear D gene. Germline CDR1 SQVTM, CDR2 ANQGSEA. This CDR3 comprises 14 residues. V gave up 4 bases and J gave up 1 base, with 11 bases separating them. The CDR3 loop reads CSVAGLSAKNIQYF. The CDR3, as DNA: TGCAGCGTTGCCGGGCTGTCGGCCAAAAACATTCAGTACTTC.

This clonotype showed up many times. This chain joins TRBV25-1 and TRBJ2-3; the D gene is possibly TRBD1 (5 bases). With 2 bases removed from V and 5 bases from J, the gap between germline ends came to 11 bases. The CDR3 spans 14 residues. Germline values: CDR1 MGHDK, CDR2 SYGVNS. CDR3 nucleotides: TGTGCCAGCAGTGAAGGCCAGGGTCGAGATACGCAGTATTTT. Its protein is CASSEGQGRDTQYF.

For this clonotype: Just one base apart from a much larger clone, this may be a read error. The chain combines TRBV10-3 with TRBJ2-3; weak D call: TRBD1 (6 bases). The ends were cut back, 4 bases at V and 0 bases at J, with 17 bases in the middle. Germline values: CDR1 ENHRY, CDR2 SYGVKD. This CDR3 is 17 amino acids long. This CDR3 reads CAISVARDKRSTDTQYF. The CDR3 DNA sequence: TGTGCCATCAGTGTGGCCCGGGACAAGCGGAGCACAGATACGCAGTATTTT.

CDR3 region: CAGGTGTNEQFF. DNA for the CDR3: TGTGCCGGCGGGACAGGGACGAATGAGCAGTTCTTC. The rearrangement joins TRBV6-2 or TRBV6-3 to TRBJ2-1; 9 nucleotides agree with TRBD1. The junction had 6 bases not matched to a gene; V was cut back by 11 bases and J by 7 bases. From germline, CDR1 is MNHEY and CDR2 SVGEGT. The CDR3 contains 12 residues.

This rearrangement joins TRBV12-3 or TRBV12-4 to TRBJ2-3; D is unresolved. The V gene lost 6 bases and the J gene lost 1 base, with 11 bases spanning the gap. CDR3 length: 14 residues. CDR3 DNA sequence: TGTGCCAGCAGGCCCCGACGGCGCACAGATACGCAGTATTTT. It encodes CASRPRRRTDTQYF.

This clonotype was detected only a few times. The chain uses TRBV20-1 and TRBJ2-5, with TRBD2 identical over 8 bases. V was pared by 0 bases and J by 11 bases, with 20 bases of the junction left unmatched. The germline V gene encodes CDR1 DFQATT and CDR2 SNEGSKA (reference sequence). The CDR3 has 17 amino acids. The CDR3 bases are TGCAGTGCTAGAGATGAATGGCGCACAGCGGGAGCACTTGAGCAGTACTTC. This encodes CSARDEWRTAGALEQYF.

V is TRBV29-1 and J is TRBJ1-5; D is unclear. V shed 4 bases and J shed 1 base, with 8 bases lying between them. This CDR3 region has 13 residues. The germline V gene has CDR1 SQVTM and CDR2 ANQGSEA. DNA of the CDR3: TGCAGCGTTGTAGCTGAAAGCAATCAGCCCCAGCATTTT. Residues: CSVVAESNQPQHF.

This clonotype was picked up a small number of times. The CDR3 DNA reads TGTGCCAGCAGTTTAAGCGGGTCGAGCACAGATACGCAGTATTTT. It translates to CASSLSGSSTDTQYF. This chain joins TRBV12-3 or TRBV12-4 and TRBJ2-3; D is perhaps TRBD2 (6 bases). The CDR3 runs 15 residues. Trimming shortened V by 2 bases and J by 0 bases, and 9 bases separated the two germline ends.

This chain connects TRBV5-1 to TRBJ1-2; the D is unclear. CDR3 length: 15 residues. Germline V gene data show CDR1 as SGHRS and CDR2 as YFSETQ. The V end was cut by 0 bases, the J end by 0 bases, with 9 bases between. This CDR3 reads CASSLARDPNYGYTF. In DNA form, the CDR3 reads TGCGCCAGCAGCTTGGCCAGAGATCCTAACTATGGCTACACCTTC.

This clonotype was found a few times. The chain recombines TRBV20-1 with TRBJ2-3; 8 bases align to TRBD2. Per germline, CDR1 DFQATT and CDR2 SNEGSKA (reference sequence). The CDR3 loop spans 15 amino acids. V lost 3 bases, J lost 0 bases, and 5 bases stayed unmatched. DNA of the CDR3: TGCAGTGCTAGTGTACTAGCGGCTAGCACAGATACGCAGTATTTT. Amino acid sequence: CSASVLAASTDTQYF.

This clonotype was picked up a small number of times. The CDR3 spells CASSPRGRPSTDTQYF. CDR3 DNA: TGTGCCAGCAGCCCTCGGGGCCGACCTAGCACAGATACGCAGTATTTT. V usage is TRBV7-9 and J usage is TRBJ2-3, with D perhaps TRBD1 or TRBD2 (5 bases each). Germline V lookup: CDR1 SEHNR, CDR2 FQNEAQ (reference sequence). This CDR3 has 16 residues. V was cut by 5 bases and J by 0 bases, with 15 bases left in between.

This clonotype was found many times. This sequence joins TRBV2 and TRBJ2-3; 8 bases are a match to TRBD2. V gave up 6 bases and J gave up 5 bases; unmatched junction bases: 4. CDR1 and CDR2 (germline): SNHLY, FYNNEI. The CDR3 totals 13 residues. The CDR3 reads CASRSTSVDTQYF. DNA of the CDR3: TGTGCCAGCAGGTCGACTAGCGTAGATACGCAGTATTTT. Using reference TRBV2 and TRBJ2-3 for the parts outside the CDR3, the full variable domain is EPEVTQTPSHQVTQMGQEVILRCVPISNHLYFYWYRQILGQKVEFLVSFYNNEISEKSEIFDDQFSVERPDGSNFTLKIRSTKLEDSAMYFCASRSTSVDTQYFGPGTRLTVL.

This clonotype was recorded at least ten times. This chain uses TRBV5-1 with TRBJ2-1, with 9 nucleotides matching TRBD1. The CDR3 runs 16 residues. V gave up 3 bases and J gave up 4 bases; unmatched junction bases: 8. CDR1 is SGHRS and CDR2 is YFSETQ in the germline V gene. This CDR3 is CASSSNAGTGYNEQFF. The DNA of the CDR3 is TGCGCCAGCAGCTCGAATGCCGGGACAGGGTACAATGAGCAGTTCTTC.

The chain is built from TRBV2 and TRBJ2-3; D is ambiguous. Looked up from germline, CDR1 is SNHLY and CDR2 is FYNNEI. V was cut by 8 bases and J by 0 bases, with 12 bases left in between. The CDR3 runs to 14 residues. The CDR3 region is CASLGVRSTDTQYF. Written as DNA, the CDR3 is TGTGCCAGCCTTGGGGTACGGAGCACAGATACGCAGTATTTT.

V gene TRBV9 combines with J gene TRBJ2-2, with D possibly TRBD1 on 6 matching bases. The germline V gene encodes CDR1 SGDLS and CDR2 YYNGEE. The germline V and J ends were trimmed by 1 base and 5 bases, with 9 bases remaining between them. This CDR3 region has 14 residues. The CDR3 sequence is CASSVSGDTGELFF. CDR3 sequence (DNA): TGTGCCAGCAGCGTATCAGGGGATACCGGGGAGCTGTTTTTT.